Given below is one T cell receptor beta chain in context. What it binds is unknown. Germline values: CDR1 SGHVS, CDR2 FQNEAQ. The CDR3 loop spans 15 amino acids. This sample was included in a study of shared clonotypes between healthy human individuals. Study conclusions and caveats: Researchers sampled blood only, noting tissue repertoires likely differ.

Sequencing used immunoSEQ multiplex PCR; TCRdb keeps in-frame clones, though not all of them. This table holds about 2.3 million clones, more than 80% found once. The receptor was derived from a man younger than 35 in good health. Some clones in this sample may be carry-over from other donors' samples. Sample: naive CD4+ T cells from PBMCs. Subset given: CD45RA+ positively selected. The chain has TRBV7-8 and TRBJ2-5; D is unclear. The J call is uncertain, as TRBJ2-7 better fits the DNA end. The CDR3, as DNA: TGTGCCAGCAGCTTAGTCGGAGTTACCTCCTACGAGCAGTACTTC. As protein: CASSLVGVTSYEQYF.